These 28 T cell receptor beta chains were all obtained from the same sample, sequenced in a study of blood T cells in healthy people across ages. A second PCR of 7 to 11 cycles used a sample-barcoded 5' primer and a J-beta primer mix. From the 5' RACE reads, TCRdb called clonotypes with MiXCR, one entry per CDR3 protein. Altogether approximately 680,000 distinct CDR3 sequences are present, roughly 32% being singletons, with the ten largest covering 15%. Input material: blood. The receptors were gathered from a woman of 80 years or more in good health.

This clonotype has at least ten counts. CDR3 coding DNA: TGTGCCAGCAGCTTTAAGCCCAGAAGCTCCTACAATGAGCAGTTCTTC. Translating gives CASSFKPRSSYNEQFF. The V and J genes are TRBV7-2 and TRBJ2-1; no clear D gene. Trimming stripped 3 bases from V and 0 bases from J, with 12 bases between. CDR1 SGHTA and CDR2 FQGNSA come from the germline V gene. This CDR3 region has 16 residues.

This clonotype has at least ten counts. This chain links TRBV12-3 or TRBV12-4 with TRBJ2-5; 9 bases line up with TRBD2. The CDR3 extends over 15 amino acids. Losses at the gene ends were 5 bases for V and 7 bases for J; bases not matched to a gene: 11. The CDR3: CASSLTSGSSGTQYF. In nucleotides, the CDR3 is TGTGCCAGCAGTCTTACTAGCGGGTCCTCGGGGACCCAGTACTTC.

As to this clonotype: One base away lies a much larger clone, so this may be a sequencing read error. The V gene is TRBV20-1, the J gene TRBJ2-5; perhaps TRBD2 as D (5 bases). Germline V gene lookup returns CDR1 DFQATT and CDR2 SNEGSKA (reference sequence). The CDR3 covers 16 residues. The CDR3 coding sequence is TGCAGTGCACCGGGAAGTTATCAGTGGAGACCAGAGACCAAGTACTTC. It yields the protein CSAPGSYQWRPETKYF.

Notes on this clonotype: A read error is possible here, since a much larger clone lies one base away. The CDR3 DNA follows: TGCAGTGCTAATTTTGAAAGGGAGACCCAGTTCTTC. Its translation: CSANFERETQFF. V is TRBV20-1 and J is TRBJ2-1; D perhaps matches TRBD2 (5 bases). The CDR3 totals 12 residues. With 4 bases removed from V and 13 bases from J, the gap between germline ends came to 17 bases. Germline values: CDR1 DFQATT, CDR2 SNEGSKA (reference sequence).

This clonotype has just a few counts. The gene calls are TRBV11-2 and TRBJ1-1; D may be TRBD1 (5 bases). The CDR3 is made up of 14 amino acids. Trimming removed 7 bases from V and 4 bases from J, with 16 bases in between. The germline V gene has CDR1 SGHAT and CDR2 FQNNGV. The CDR3 spells CASTPTRGGTEAFF. CDR3 coding DNA: TGTGCCAGCACCCCGACCCGCGGGGGCACTGAAGCTTTCTTT. The full variable domain, completed using reference TRBV11-2 and TRBJ1-1, is EAGVAQSPRYKIIEKRQSVAFWCNPISGHATLYWYQQILGQGPKLLIQFQNNGVVDDSQLPKDRFSAERLKGVDSTLKIQPAKLEDSAVYLCASTPTRGGTEAFFGQGTRLTVV.

The chain couples TRBV14 to TRBJ2-7; D unclear. CDR3 length equals 14 residues. Germline CDR1 and CDR2: SGHDN and FVKESK. Trimming pared 1 base from V and 4 bases from J, leaving 11 bases between. This chain's CDR3 is CASSQGFPGYEQYF. CDR3 bases: TGTGCCAGCAGCCAAGGTTTCCCAGGTTACGAGCAGTACTTC.

The table lists this clonotype with a count of one. The rearrangement uses TRBV7-9 and TRBJ2-5; 10 nucleotides align to TRBD2. Germline CDR1 SEHNR, CDR2 FQNEAQ (reference sequence). The CDR3 is 13 amino acids. V shed 6 bases and J 5 bases; nucleotides not matched to a gene: 3. CDR3 DNA: TGTGCCAGCAGGAGGGGACTAGCGGAGACCCAGTACTTC. Translated, it gives CASRRGLAETQYF.

On this clonotype: Given a much more abundant clone one base away, this may be a read error. The genes are TRBV20-1 and TRBJ2-1; 9 bases agree with TRBD2. The germline gives CDR1 DFQATT, CDR2 SNEGSKA (reference sequence). The length of the CDR3 is 14 residues. V gave up 5 bases and J gave up 6 bases; unmatched junction bases: 8. The CDR3 is CSAPLGGGGNEQFF. In DNA form, the CDR3 reads TGCAGTGCTCCATTGGGCGGGGGGGGCAATGAGCAGTTCTTC.

This clonotype has ten or more counts. This chain connects TRBV20-1 to TRBJ2-5; TRBD1 might be the D (6 bases). V was clipped by 3 bases and J by 6 bases, with 20 bases between them. The CDR3 spans 15 residues. Germline CDR1 DFQATT, CDR2 SNEGSKA (reference sequence). The CDR3, as DNA: TGCAGTGCTAGTGGACTGACAGGCTTGGCTCAGACCCAGTACTTC. This translates into CSASGLTGLAQTQYF.

The chain employs TRBV7-2 and TRBJ1-5; possibly TRBD1 for D (5 bases). The CDR3 is 15 residues long. The V gene's germline CDR1 is SGHTA and CDR2 FQGNSA. Trimming took off 4 bases at V and 4 bases at J, with 14 bases between the two ends. The CDR3 DNA is TGTGCCAGCAGCTGGGGGGATGGGGGGAATCAGCCCCAGCATTTT. Encoded protein: CASSWGDGGNQPQHF.

In its sample, this clonotype was seen many times. The chain uses TRBV9 and TRBJ1-2, with D tentatively TRBD1 (5 bases). Trimming took 3 bases from V and 4 from J, leaving 16 bases between them. The CDR3 totals 15 residues. Germline CDR1 SGDLS, CDR2 YYNGEE. CDR3 region: CASSASTAKTYGYTF. DNA of the CDR3: TGTGCCAGCAGCGCGTCGACAGCTAAGACCTATGGCTACACCTTC.

This clonotype was seen repeatedly, ten times or more. The rearrangement uses TRBV4-2 and TRBJ2-3; D possibly matches TRBD1 or TRBD2 (6 bases each). Trimming pared 0 bases from V and 4 bases from J, leaving 11 bases between. Germline V gene sequence: CDR1 LGHNA, CDR2 YNFKEQ. CDR3 length: 15 amino acids. The CDR3 region is CASSQDPGAADTQYF. CDR3 coding DNA: TGTGCCAGCAGCCAAGATCCGGGGGCGGCAGATACGCAGTATTTT.

This clonotype was seen a few times. J is TRBJ1-1 and V is TRBV7-8; D may be TRBD1 (6 bases). CDR1 and CDR2 from the germline V gene are SGHVS and FQNEAQ. The CDR3 runs 15 residues. The V gene lost 5 bases and the J gene lost 1 base, with 14 bases spanning the gap. CDR3 in DNA: TGTGCCAGCAGCCCACAAGGGGGGCCGAACACTGAAGCTTTCTTT. It specifies CASSPQGGPNTEAFF.

This clonotype was counted many times. V and J are TRBV5-1 and TRBJ2-5; D not certain. The germline V gene encodes CDR1 SGHRS and CDR2 YFSETQ. Deletions cut 0 bases from V and 4 bases from J, with 7 bases between. The CDR3 is 13 residues long. CDR3 DNA sequence: TGCGCCAGCAGCTTGGAAGGGATAGAGACCCAGTACTTC. This sequence encodes CASSLEGIETQYF.

The V call is TRBV6-6, the J call TRBJ1-1; D unclear. The CDR3 runs 16 residues. V dropped 4 bases and J dropped 1 base, with 16 bases sitting between them. CDR1 is MNHNY and CDR2 is SVGAGI in the germline V gene (reference sequence). The CDR3 DNA sequence: TGTGCCAGCAGTTTTAACCGGGCAGGCCCGAACACTGAAGCTTTCTTT. As protein: CASSFNRAGPNTEAFF.

This clonotype was seen only a few times. The genes are TRBV20-1 and TRBJ1-1; D gene uncertain. The CDR3 runs to 15 residues. V lost 5 bases to trimming and J lost 4 bases, with 20 bases between them. Germline-derived CDR1 and CDR2 are DFQATT and SNEGSKA (reference sequence). CDR3 sequence reads: CSALEAFGRLTEAFF. The CDR3, as DNA: TGCAGTGCTCTCGAGGCCTTTGGAAGACTCACTGAAGCTTTCTTT.

On this clonotype itself: A junction end diverges from the germline sequence, so it may reflect a read error. The rearrangement links TRBV5-1 to TRBJ2-1, with 8 positions matching TRBD2. Per germline, CDR1 SGHRS and CDR2 YFSETQ. This CDR3 region has 15 residues. The CDR3 region is CAGSWGAGGQDEQFF. As DNA, the CDR3 is TGCGCCGGCAGTTGGGGGGCGGGGGGCCAGGATGAGCAGTTCTTC.

This clonotype was recorded at least ten times. The chain joins TRBV7-2 to TRBJ1-2; D is unclear. CDR3 length: 15 amino acids. CDR1 is SGHTA and CDR2 is FQGNSA in the germline V gene. Trimming removed 3 bases from V and 7 bases from J, with 18 bases in between. The CDR3: CASSFAQSGVLGYTF. The DNA for the CDR3 is TGTGCCAGCAGCTTTGCCCAGTCCGGGGTTCTTGGCTACACCTTC.

The genes are TRBV7-9 and TRBJ1-4; D is perhaps TRBD1 (5 bases). Trimming stripped 1 base from V and 6 bases from J, with 6 bases between. The CDR3 spans 13 residues. Looked up from germline, CDR1 is SEHNR and CDR2 is FQNEAQ (reference sequence). CDR3 bases: TGTGCCAGCAGCTTAGGACAGTATGAAAAACTGTTTTTT. It translates to CASSLGQYEKLFF.

V usage is TRBV5-1 and J usage is TRBJ2-3, with 8 bases that match TRBD1. Germline CDR1 is SGHRS and CDR2 is YFSETQ. V shed 3 bases and J 1 base; nucleotides not matched to a gene: 4. This CDR3 contains 15 residues. The CDR3 region has the DNA TGCGCCAGCAGCTGGGGACAGGAGGGCACAGATACGCAGTATTTT. It encodes CASSWGQEGTDTQYF.

This clonotype was picked up a small number of times. The chain uses TRBV4-2 and TRBJ2-2, with 8 nucleotides matching TRBD1. The CDR3 runs to 18 residues. Per germline, CDR1 LGHNA and CDR2 YNFKEQ. V lost 0 bases and J lost 8; bases outside the gene matches: 14. The CDR3 DNA follows: TGTGCCAGCAGCCAAGACTCAAGACTGGACAGGGAGCCGGGGGAGCTGTTTTTT. Residues: CASSQDSRLDREPGELFF.

This clonotype was picked up a small number of times. A much larger clone sits a single nucleotide away, making a read error possible. V is TRBV5-1 and J is TRBJ2-1; D might be TRBD2 (8 bases). This CDR3 has 14 residues. Germline V gene data show CDR1 as SGHRS and CDR2 as YFSETQ. V lost 9 bases and J lost 3, with 16 bases in between. CDR3 DNA: TGCGCCAACGTAGCGGGACAGAGCTACAATGAGCAGTTCTTC. Encoded protein: CANVAGQSYNEQFF.

At least ten counts were recorded for this clonotype. This chain joins TRBV6-2 or TRBV6-3 and TRBJ1-5, with a weak D call TRBD1 (6 bases). The CDR3 length is 15 residues. Trimming stripped 1 base from V and 7 bases from J, with 14 bases between. Germline-derived CDR1 and CDR2 are MNHEY and SVGEGT. The DNA for the CDR3 is TGTGCCAGCAGTTACTTGGACAGAAGAAACCAGCCCCAGCATTTT. It specifies CASSYLDRRNQPQHF.

This clonotype was seen ten or more times. The J gene is TRBJ1-5, the V gene TRBV5-1, with 7 bases that match TRBD1. Germline CDR1 reads SGHRS; CDR2 reads YFSETQ. This CDR3 region has 16 residues. Germline trimming cut 4 bases from V and 0 bases from J; bases unmatched to any gene: 7. Here the CDR3 reads CASSPGGTDSNQPQHF. CDR3 bases: TGCGCCAGCAGCCCAGGAGGGACAGATAGCAATCAGCCCCAGCATTTT.

For this clonotype: A much bigger clone sits one base away, suggesting this may be a read error. The chain is built from TRBV5-1 and TRBJ1-6; D not certain. The CDR3 runs to 15 residues. Germline V gene data show CDR1 as SGHRS and CDR2 as YFSETQ. V lost 0 bases, J lost 8 bases, and 12 bases lay in between. The CDR3 sequence is CASSLDVRADSPLHF. The DNA of the CDR3 is TGCGCCAGCAGCTTGGACGTGAGGGCTGATTCACCCCTCCACTTT.

This clonotype was counted many times. The chain carries TRBV6-6 and TRBJ1-2; TRBD1 aligns across 8 bases. The CDR3 spans 15 residues. CDR1 and CDR2 (germline): MNHNY, SVGAGI (reference sequence). V was pared by 0 bases and J by 8 bases, with 8 bases of the junction left unmatched. The CDR3 sequence: CASSYSGQGAVGYTF. CDR3 coding DNA: TGTGCCAGCAGTTACTCAGGTCAGGGGGCGGTCGGCTACACCTTC.

The chain uses TRBV29-1 and TRBJ2-4; the D gene is possibly TRBD2 (5 bases). The ends were cut back, 3 bases at V and 11 bases at J, with 17 bases in the middle. CDR1 is SQVTM, CDR2 ANQGSEA, per germline. CDR3 length: 13 amino acids. CDR3 DNA: TGCAGCGTTGAGGCTCTAGCCAAAACCCTTCAGTACTTC. It specifies CSVEALAKTLQYF.

This clonotype was recorded at least ten times. The chain employs TRBV29-1 and TRBJ2-7; 10 nucleotides align to TRBD1. The V gene's germline CDR1 is SQVTM and CDR2 ANQGSEA. V was pared by 7 bases and J by 1 base, with 1 base of the junction left unmatched. The CDR3 length is 12 residues. CDR3 bases: TGCAGCGGGGGACAGGGGTCCTACGAGCAGTACTTC. Protein: CSGGQGSYEQYF.